The next 10 T cell receptor beta chains were all read from a single sample in a study of T-cell memory formation after mild COVID-19. TCRdb called the 5' RACE reads again in MiXCR, with one record for every CDR3 protein. The table includes about 130,000 distinct CDR3 sequences, about 25% detected once. The sample comprised PBMCs or a T cell subset sorted from them (not recorded which). The receptors stem from an adult woman who had mild COVID-19 (a few samples of this study predate the infection). Cell type and time point are not known.

CDR3: CSVAGTSGLSSYEQYF. The CDR3 region has the DNA TGCAGCGTTGCCGGGACTAGCGGCCTGAGCTCCTACGAGCAGTACTTC. The V gene is TRBV29-1, the J gene TRBJ2-7; 11 bases map to TRBD2. Germline CDR1 SQVTM, CDR2 ANQGSEA. The CDR3 has 16 amino acids. The V and J ends lost 4 bases and 0 bases, in that order; junction bases with no gene match: 8.

V usage is TRBV10-3 and J usage is TRBJ2-3, with TRBD2 matching 11 bases. The junction had 5 bases not matched to a gene; V was cut back by 7 bases and J by 2 bases. There are 15 residues in the CDR3. The germline gives CDR1 ENHRY, CDR2 SYGVKD. The CDR3 sequence: CAIKPGLADTDTQYF. The DNA for the CDR3 is TGTGCCATCAAACCGGGACTAGCGGACACAGATACGCAGTATTTT.

This clonotype has more than one count but fewer than ten. A junction boundary mismatches the germline segment, possibly from a read error. The rearrangement uses TRBV7-8 and TRBJ1-2; unclear D gene. The germline V gene encodes CDR1 SGHVS and CDR2 FQNEAQ. CDR3 length: 11 amino acids. CDR3 sequence reads: CASSGTRGLDF. The CDR3 nucleotides are TGTGCCAGCAGCGGAACACGGGGTCTCGACTTC.

The chain combines TRBV20-1 with TRBJ2-1; 9 nucleotides agree with TRBD2. The germline gives CDR1 DFQATT, CDR2 SNEGSKA (reference sequence). V lost 3 bases, J lost 1 base, and 7 bases stayed unmatched. The CDR3 consists of 16 residues. The CDR3 here is CSASPSGGLSYNEQFF. The CDR3 coding sequence is TGCAGTGCTAGCCCGAGCGGGGGGCTTTCCTACAATGAGCAGTTCTTC.

The rearrangement uses TRBV4-1 and TRBJ2-7; the match to TRBD2 covers 10 bases. V lost 1 base to trimming and J lost 2 bases; unmatched junction nucleotides: 8. Germline CDR1 is MGHRA and CDR2 is YSYEKL. This CDR3 spans 17 amino acids. CDR3 residues: CASSQVSSGGGTYEQYF. In DNA form, the CDR3 reads TGCGCCAGCAGCCAAGTTTCTAGCGGGGGTGGGACCTACGAGCAGTACTTC.

V gene TRBV6-1 combines with J gene TRBJ1-4; no clear D. This CDR3 comprises 16 residues. V was trimmed by 0 bases and J by 7 bases, leaving 15 bases between them. CDR1 MNHNS and CDR2 SASEGT come from the germline V gene. In DNA form, the CDR3 reads TGTGCCAGCAGTGAAGCGGAGCAGACTGACTTTGAAAAACTGTTTTTT. Its translation is CASSEAEQTDFEKLFF.

The J gene is TRBJ1-2, the V gene TRBV20-1; D gene unclear. With 2 bases removed from V and 4 bases from J, the gap between germline ends came to 14 bases. The CDR3 is 14 amino acids. Germline loops: CDR1 DFQATT, CDR2 SNEGSKA (reference sequence). This CDR3 is CSARLVDYLYGYTF. The CDR3 DNA follows: TGCAGTGCTAGATTGGTCGATTATCTCTATGGCTACACCTTC.

V gene TRBV7-2 combines with J gene TRBJ2-5; D unclear. Per the germline V gene, CDR1 is SGHTA and CDR2 is FQGNSA. This CDR3 spans 14 amino acids. V shed 0 bases and J shed 5 bases, with 10 bases lying between them. The CDR3 reads CASSLAWKLETQYF. Written as DNA, the CDR3 is TGTGCCAGCAGCTTAGCTTGGAAGCTGGAGACCCAGTACTTC.

This clonotype was seen a handful of times. This chain uses TRBV30 with TRBJ2-7; 10 bases are shared with TRBD1. The V and J ends lost 3 bases and 2 bases, in that order; junction bases with no gene match: 7. The germline gives CDR1 GTSNPN, CDR2 SVGIG (reference sequence). The length of the CDR3 is 15 residues. CDR3 sequence reads: CAWSLSGTGAYEQYF. DNA for the CDR3: TGTGCCTGGAGCCTCTCCGGGACAGGGGCCTACGAGCAGTACTTC.

This clonotype has more than one count but fewer than ten. The rearrangement joins TRBV5-1 to TRBJ2-1, with 9 positions matching TRBD1. This CDR3 is built from 15 residues. Germline loops: CDR1 SGHRS, CDR2 YFSETQ. The J segment lost 3 bases and the V segment lost 2 bases, leaving 3 bases of the junction unmatched. CDR3 loop: CASSFGDRDYNEQFF. The DNA of the CDR3 is TGCGCCAGCAGCTTCGGGGACAGGGACTACAATGAGCAGTTCTTC.